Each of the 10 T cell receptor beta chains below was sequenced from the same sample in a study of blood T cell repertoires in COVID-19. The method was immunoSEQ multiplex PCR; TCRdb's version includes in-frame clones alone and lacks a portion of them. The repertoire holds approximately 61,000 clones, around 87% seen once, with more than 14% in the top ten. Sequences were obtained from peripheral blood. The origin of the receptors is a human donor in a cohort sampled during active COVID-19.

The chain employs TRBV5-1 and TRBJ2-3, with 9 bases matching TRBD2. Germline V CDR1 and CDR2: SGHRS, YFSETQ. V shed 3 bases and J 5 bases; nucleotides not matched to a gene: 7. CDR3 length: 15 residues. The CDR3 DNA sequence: TGCGCCAGCAGCTATAGCGGGAGTTTGGAAGATACGCAGTATTTT. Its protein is CASSYSGSLEDTQYF.

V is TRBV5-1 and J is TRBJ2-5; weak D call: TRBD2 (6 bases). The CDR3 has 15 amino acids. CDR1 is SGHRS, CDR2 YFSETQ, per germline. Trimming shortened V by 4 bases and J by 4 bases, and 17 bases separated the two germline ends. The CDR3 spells CASSLTAGTGETQYF. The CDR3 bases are TGCGCCAGCAGCCTCACCGCGGGGACCGGAGAGACCCAGTACTTC.

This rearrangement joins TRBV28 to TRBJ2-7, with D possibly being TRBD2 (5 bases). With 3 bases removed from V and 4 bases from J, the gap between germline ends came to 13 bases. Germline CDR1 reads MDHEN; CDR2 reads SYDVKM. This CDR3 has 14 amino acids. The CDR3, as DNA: TGTGCCAGCAGTTTTAAGAGAGGGTGGTACGAGCAGTACTTC. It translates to CASSFKRGWYEQYF.

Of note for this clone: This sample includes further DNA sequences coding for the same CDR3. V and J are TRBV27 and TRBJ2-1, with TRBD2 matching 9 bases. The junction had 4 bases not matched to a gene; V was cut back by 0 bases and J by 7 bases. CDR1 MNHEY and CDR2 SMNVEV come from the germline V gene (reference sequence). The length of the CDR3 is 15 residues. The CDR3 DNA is TGTGCCAGCAGTTTATCTAGCGGGAGTGGTAATGAGCAGTTCTTC. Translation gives CASSLSSGSGNEQFF.

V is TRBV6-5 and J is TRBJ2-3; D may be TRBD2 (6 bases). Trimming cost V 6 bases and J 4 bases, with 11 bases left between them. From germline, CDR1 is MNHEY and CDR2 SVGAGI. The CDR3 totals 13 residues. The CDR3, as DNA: TGTGCCAGCAGCCCCCCGGGGGCAGATACGCAGTATTTT. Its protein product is CASSPPGADTQYF.

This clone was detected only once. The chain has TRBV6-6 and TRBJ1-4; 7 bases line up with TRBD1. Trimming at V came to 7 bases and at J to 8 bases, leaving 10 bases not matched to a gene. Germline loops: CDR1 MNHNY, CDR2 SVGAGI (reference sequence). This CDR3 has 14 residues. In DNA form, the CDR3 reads TGTGCCAGCACCGAAGGGGGCACAGGGGAAAAACTGTTTTTT. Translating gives CASTEGGTGEKLFF.

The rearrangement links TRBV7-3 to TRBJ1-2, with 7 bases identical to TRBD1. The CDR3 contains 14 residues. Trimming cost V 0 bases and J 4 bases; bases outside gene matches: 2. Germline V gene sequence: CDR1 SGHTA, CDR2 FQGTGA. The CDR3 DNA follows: TGTGCCAGCAGCTTAACGGCAGGGGGCTATGGCTACACCTTC. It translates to CASSLTAGGYGYTF.

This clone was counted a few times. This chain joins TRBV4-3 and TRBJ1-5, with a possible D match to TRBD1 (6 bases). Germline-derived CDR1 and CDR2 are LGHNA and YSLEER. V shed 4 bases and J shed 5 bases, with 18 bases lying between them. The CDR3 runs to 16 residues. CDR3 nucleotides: TGCGCCAGCAGCCGTAACCGGCGGGCAGGGGATCAGCCCCAGCATTTT. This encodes CASSRNRRAGDQPQHF.

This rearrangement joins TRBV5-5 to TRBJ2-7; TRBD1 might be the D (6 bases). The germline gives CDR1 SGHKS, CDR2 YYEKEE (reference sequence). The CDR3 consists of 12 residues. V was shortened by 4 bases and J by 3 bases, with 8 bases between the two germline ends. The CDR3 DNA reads TGTGCCAGCAGCCGGGACATCTACGAGCAGTACTTC. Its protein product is CASSRDIYEQYF.

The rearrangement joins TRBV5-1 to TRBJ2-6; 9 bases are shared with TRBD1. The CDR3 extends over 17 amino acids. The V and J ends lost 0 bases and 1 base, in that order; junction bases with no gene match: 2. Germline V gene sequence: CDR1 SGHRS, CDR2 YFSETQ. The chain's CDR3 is CASSLEGQGSGANVLTF. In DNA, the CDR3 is TGCGCCAGCAGCTTGGAGGGACAGGGTTCTGGGGCCAACGTCCTGACTTTC. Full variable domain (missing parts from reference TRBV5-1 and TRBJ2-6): KAGVTQTPRYLIKTRGQQVTLSCSPISGHRSVSWYQQTPGQGLQFLFEYFSETQRNKGNFPGRFSGRQFSNSRSEMNVSTLELGDSALYLCASSLEGQGSGANVLTFGAGSRLTVL.